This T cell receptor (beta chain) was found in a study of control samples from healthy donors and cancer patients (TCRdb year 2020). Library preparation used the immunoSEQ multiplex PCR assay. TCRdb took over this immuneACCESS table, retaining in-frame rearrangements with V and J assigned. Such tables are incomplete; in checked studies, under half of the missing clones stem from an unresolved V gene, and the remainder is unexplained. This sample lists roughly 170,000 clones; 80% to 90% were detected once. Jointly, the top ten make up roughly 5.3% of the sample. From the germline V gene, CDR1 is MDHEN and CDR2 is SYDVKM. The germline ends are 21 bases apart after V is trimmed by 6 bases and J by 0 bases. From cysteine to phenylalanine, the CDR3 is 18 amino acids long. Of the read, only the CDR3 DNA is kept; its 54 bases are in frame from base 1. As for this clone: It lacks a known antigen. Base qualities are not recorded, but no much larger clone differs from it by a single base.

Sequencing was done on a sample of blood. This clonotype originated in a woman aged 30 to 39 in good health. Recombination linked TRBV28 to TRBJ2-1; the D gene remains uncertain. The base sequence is TGTGCCAGCAGCCACGACCGACTGGTTAGGAGCTCCTACAATGAGCAGTTCTTC. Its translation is CASSHDRLVRSSYNEQFF. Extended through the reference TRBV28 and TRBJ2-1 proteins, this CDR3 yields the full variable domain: DVKVTQSSRYLVKRTGEKVFLECVQDMDHENMFWYRQDPGLGLRLIYFSYDVKMKEKGDIPEGYSVSREKKERFSLILESASTNQTSMYLCASSHDRLVRSSYNEQFFGPGTRLTVL.